These T cell receptor beta chains were read from a single sample in a study of graft-versus-host responses after intestinal transplantation. Measured with immunoSEQ multiplex PCR; TCRdb has only the in-frame clones, and not every one. The sample holds some 9,500 clones, around 28% seen once. The material was alloreactive CD8+ T cells from a mixed lymphocyte reaction culture, obtained before intestinal transplant. The source of these receptors is a human patient who received an intestinal transplant. CDR3s include the opening cysteine and the closing phenylalanine or tryptophan. Fields, in order: CDR3 protein, CDR3 DNA, V gene, D gene, clone size, J gene. D genes are given only for firm matches. Expanded clones get a size class; other rows say once, few or many, or leave the size out.

CDR3 protein: CASSYGAEQYF; CDR3 DNA: TGTGCCAGCAGTTACGGGGCCGAGCAGTACTTC; V gene: TRBV6-5; D gene: .; clone size: .; J gene: TRBJ2-7
CDR3 protein: CASSFMVAGGSEQFF; CDR3 DNA: TGTGCCAGCAGCTTCATGGTAGCGGGGGGGAGTGAGCAGTTCTTC; V gene: TRBV7-8; D gene: TRBD2; clone size: few; J gene: TRBJ2-1
CDR3 protein: CASSPLAGGDYNEQFF; CDR3 DNA: TGTGCCAGCAGTCCGCTAGCGGGGGGGGACTACAATGAGCAGTTCTTC; V gene: TRBV2; D gene: TRBD2; clone size: once; J gene: TRBJ2-1
CDR3 protein: CASSQDEGRGLADTQYF; CDR3 DNA: TGTGCCAGCAGCCAAGATGAAGGCAGGGGGCTTGCAGATACGCAGTATTTT; V gene: TRBV4-2; D gene: TRBD1; clone size: few; J gene: TRBJ2-3
CDR3 protein: CASSWVQGIITEAFF; CDR3 DNA: TGTGCCAGCAGCTGGGTACAGGGGATAATCACTGAAGCTTTCTTT; V gene: TRBV6-1; D gene: TRBD1; clone size: .; J gene: TRBJ1-1
CDR3 protein: CASSQDLTGPQYF; CDR3 DNA: TGCGCCAGCAGCCAAGACTTGACAGGGCCTCAGTATTTT; V gene: TRBV4-1; D gene: TRBD1; clone size: .; J gene: TRBJ2-3
CDR3 protein: CASSEEVSRAFF; CDR3 DNA: TGTGCCAGCAGTGAGGAGGTCTCCAGGGCTTTCTTT; V gene: TRBV6-1; D gene: .; clone size: few; J gene: TRBJ1-1
CDR3 protein: CASSPGFTIYF; CDR3 DNA: TGTGCCAGCAGTCCGGGGTTCACCATATATTTT; V gene: TRBV6-5; D gene: .; clone size: medium-sized; J gene: TRBJ1-3
CDR3 protein: CASSYSSLYYNEQFF; CDR3 DNA: TGTGCCAGCAGTTACAGTAGCCTATACTACAATGAGCAGTTCTTC; V gene: TRBV6-5; D gene: .; clone size: .; J gene: TRBJ2-1
CDR3 protein: CASRGLNNEQFF; CDR3 DNA: TGTGCCAGCAGAGGACTCAACAATGAGCAGTTCTTC; V gene: TRBV2; D gene: .; clone size: .; J gene: TRBJ2-1
CDR3 protein: CASGGAAHYGYTF; CDR3 DNA: TGTGCCAGCGGGGGGGCAGCCCACTATGGCTACACCTTC; V gene: TRBV6-8; D gene: .; clone size: .; J gene: TRBJ1-2
CDR3 protein: CASSAGTGFYEQYF; CDR3 DNA: TGTGCCAGCAGCGCCGGGACAGGGTTCTACGAGCAGTACTTC; V gene: TRBV9; D gene: TRBD1; clone size: .; J gene: TRBJ2-7
CDR3 protein: CASSQENRESQPQHF; CDR3 DNA: TGCGCCAGCAGCCAAGAGAACAGGGAAAGTCAGCCCCAGCATTTT; V gene: TRBV4-1; D gene: .; clone size: few; J gene: TRBJ1-5
CDR3 protein: CASSLDPTGGTYEQYF; CDR3 DNA: TGTGCCAGCAGCTTAGACCCGACAGGGGGGACCTACGAGCAGTACTTC; V gene: TRBV11-2; D gene: TRBD1; clone size: medium-sized; J gene: TRBJ2-7
CDR3 protein: CASSLQGGPLSGANVLTF; CDR3 DNA: TGTGCCAGCAGCTTACAAGGGGGTCCCCTCTCTGGGGCCAACGTCCTGACTTTC; V gene: TRBV7-9; D gene: .; clone size: .; J gene: TRBJ2-6
CDR3 protein: CASSSPSGDAWETQYF; CDR3 DNA: TGCGCCAGCAGCTCCCCTAGCGGGGACGCCTGGGAGACCCAGTACTTC; V gene: TRBV5-1; D gene: TRBD2; clone size: medium-sized; J gene: TRBJ2-5
CDR3 protein: CASSSPSGAYTEAFF; CDR3 DNA: TGTGCCAGCAGCTCCCCCAGCGGAGCCTACACTGAAGCTTTCTTT; V gene: TRBV11-2; D gene: .; clone size: few; J gene: TRBJ1-1
CDR3 protein: CASSLGNLGELFF; CDR3 DNA: TGTGCCAGTAGTTTGGGCAACCTCGGGGAGCTGTTTTTT; V gene: TRBV19; D gene: .; clone size: .; J gene: TRBJ2-2
CDR3 protein: CASSFGQNYGYTF; CDR3 DNA: TGTGCCAGCAGTTTTGGGCAAAACTATGGCTACACCTTC; V gene: TRBV27; D gene: .; clone size: few; J gene: TRBJ1-2
CDR3 protein: CASSPSGQGGMETQYF; CDR3 DNA: TGCGCCAGCAGCCCCTCAGGACAGGGAGGAATGGAGACCCAGTACTTC; V gene: TRBV4-1; D gene: TRBD1; clone size: .; J gene: TRBJ2-5
CDR3 protein: CASLNTGLAGRSSYNEQFF; CDR3 DNA: TGTGCCAGCCTCAATACGGGACTAGCGGGGAGGAGCTCCTACAATGAGCAGTTCTTC; V gene: TRBV2; D gene: TRBD2; clone size: few; J gene: TRBJ2-1
CDR3 protein: CASSWTGPTYEQYF; CDR3 DNA: TGCGCCAGCAGCTGGACAGGGCCAACCTACGAGCAGTACTTC; V gene: TRBV5-1; D gene: TRBD1; clone size: few; J gene: TRBJ2-7
CDR3 protein: CASSDSTSGGHEQYF; CDR3 DNA: TGTGCCAGCAGCGATTCGACTAGCGGGGGCCACGAGCAGTACTTC; V gene: TRBV7-9; D gene: TRBD2; clone size: few; J gene: TRBJ2-7
CDR3 protein: CASSSGDGYTF; CDR3 DNA: TGTGCCAGCAGCTCGGGGGATGGCTACACCTTC; V gene: TRBV11-2; D gene: .; clone size: few; J gene: TRBJ1-2
CDR3 protein: CASSAGQGVYEQYF; CDR3 DNA: TGTGCCAGTAGTGCGGGACAGGGGGTGTACGAGCAGTACTTC; V gene: TRBV19; D gene: TRBD1; clone size: few; J gene: TRBJ2-7
CDR3 protein: CASRHGQGADYGYTF; CDR3 DNA: TGTGCCAGCAGACATGGGCAGGGGGCCGACTATGGCTACACCTTC; V gene: TRBV11-2; D gene: TRBD1; clone size: few; J gene: TRBJ1-2
CDR3 protein: CASSSQGTEAFF; CDR3 DNA: TGTGCCAGCAGCTCTCAGGGTACTGAAGCTTTCTTT; V gene: TRBV9; D gene: .; clone size: few; J gene: TRBJ1-1
CDR3 protein: CASSQDRAINYGYTF; CDR3 DNA: TGCGCCAGCAGCCAAGACAGGGCCATTAACTATGGCTACACCTTC; V gene: TRBV4-1; D gene: .; clone size: .; J gene: TRBJ1-2
CDR3 protein: CASSQERQGWTEAFF; CDR3 DNA: TGCGCCAGCAGCCAAGAACGACAGGGATGGACTGAAGCTTTCTTT; V gene: TRBV4-1; D gene: TRBD1; clone size: .; J gene: TRBJ1-1
CDR3 protein: CASSLATPEAFF; CDR3 DNA: TGTGCCAGCAGCTTAGCGACACCTGAAGCTTTCTTT; V gene: TRBV11-2; D gene: .; clone size: .; J gene: TRBJ1-1